The T cell receptor beta chain described here comes from a study of blood T cell repertoires in COVID-19. Looking at the study overall: Nucleic acid was either cDNA or gDNA, and it came from T cells, B-cell-depleted T cells, or PBMCs.

This CDR3 spans 10 amino acids. Per the germline V gene, CDR1 is DFQATT and CDR2 is SNEGSKA (reference sequence). With 7 bases removed from V and 4 bases from J, the gap between germline ends came to 5 bases. Methods used by the authors: Counts of nucleated cells, estimated from reference gene primer amplification, were obtained. TCRdb's table, derived via immunoSEQ multiplex PCR, lists solely in-frame clones and lacks some. The D gene and trimming were derived from the DNA, and the V and J assignments and clone size from that table. The sample contains 140,000 to 150,000 clones, under 90% of which appear only once.

The rearrangement links TRBV20-1 to TRBJ2-1; D gene unclear. The TCR sequence derives from a human donor in a cohort sampled during active COVID-19. The source material was peripheral blood. CDR3 loop: CSGGYNEQFF. The CDR3 bases are TGCAGTGGCGGTTACAATGAGCAGTTCTTC.